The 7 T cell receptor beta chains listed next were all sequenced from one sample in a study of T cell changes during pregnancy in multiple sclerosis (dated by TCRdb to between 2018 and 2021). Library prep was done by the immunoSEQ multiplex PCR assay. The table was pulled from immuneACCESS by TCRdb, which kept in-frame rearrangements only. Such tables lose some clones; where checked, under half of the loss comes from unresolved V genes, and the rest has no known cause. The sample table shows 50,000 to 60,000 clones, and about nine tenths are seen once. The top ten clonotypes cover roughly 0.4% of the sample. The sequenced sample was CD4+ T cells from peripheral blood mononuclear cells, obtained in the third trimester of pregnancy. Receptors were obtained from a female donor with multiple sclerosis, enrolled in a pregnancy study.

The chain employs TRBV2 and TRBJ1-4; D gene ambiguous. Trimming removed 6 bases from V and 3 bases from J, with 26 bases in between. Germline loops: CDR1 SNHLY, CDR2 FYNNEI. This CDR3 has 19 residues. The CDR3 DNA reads TGTGCCAGCAGGGAGGGATGGGATTCATTACAGCATCCTAATGAAAAACTGTTTTTT. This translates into CASREGWDSLQHPNEKLFF.

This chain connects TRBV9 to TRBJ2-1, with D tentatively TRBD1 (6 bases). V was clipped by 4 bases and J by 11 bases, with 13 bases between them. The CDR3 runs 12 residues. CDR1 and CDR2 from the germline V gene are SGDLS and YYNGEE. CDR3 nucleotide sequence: TGTGCCAGCAGCTCAGGGGACGGGCAGCAGTTCTTC. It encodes CASSSGDGQQFF.

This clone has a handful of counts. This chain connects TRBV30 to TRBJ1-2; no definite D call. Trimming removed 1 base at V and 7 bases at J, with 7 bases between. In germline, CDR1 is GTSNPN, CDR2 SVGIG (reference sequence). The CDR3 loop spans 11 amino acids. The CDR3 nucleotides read TGTGCCTGGAGTGGGGGAGCTGGCTACACCTTC. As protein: CAWSGGAGYTF.

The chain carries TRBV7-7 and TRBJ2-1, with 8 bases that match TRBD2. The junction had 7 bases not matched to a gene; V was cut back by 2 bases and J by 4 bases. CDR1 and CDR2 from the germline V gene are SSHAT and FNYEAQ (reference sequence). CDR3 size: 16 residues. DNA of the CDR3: TGTGCCAGCAGCTTATCGGGGGGGCCTGGGTACAATGAGCAGTTCTTC. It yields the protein CASSLSGGPGYNEQFF.

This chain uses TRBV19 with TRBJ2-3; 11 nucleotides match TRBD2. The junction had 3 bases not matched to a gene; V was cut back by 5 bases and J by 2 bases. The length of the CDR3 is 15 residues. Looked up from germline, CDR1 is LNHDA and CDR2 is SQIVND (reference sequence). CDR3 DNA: TGTGCCAGTAGTCATAGCGGGGGGGCCACAGATACGCAGTATTTT. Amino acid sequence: CASSHSGGATDTQYF.

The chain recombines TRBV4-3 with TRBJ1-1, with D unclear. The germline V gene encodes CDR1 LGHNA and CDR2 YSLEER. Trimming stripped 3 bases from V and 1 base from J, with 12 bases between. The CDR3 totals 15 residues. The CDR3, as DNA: TGCGCCAGCAGCCATGAGTCTACTGGGAACACTGAAGCTTTCTTT. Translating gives CASSHESTGNTEAFF.

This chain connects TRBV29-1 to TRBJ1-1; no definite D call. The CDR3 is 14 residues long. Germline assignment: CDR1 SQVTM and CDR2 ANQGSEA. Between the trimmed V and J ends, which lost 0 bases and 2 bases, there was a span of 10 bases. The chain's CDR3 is CSVEEGPGNTEAFF. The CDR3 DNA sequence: TGCAGCGTTGAAGAGGGCCCAGGCAACACTGAAGCTTTCTTT.